The TCR beta chain described here comes from a study of blood T cell repertoires in COVID-19. Looking at the study overall: The samples span acute and convalescent COVID-19 from the United States, Italy and Spain. The analysed material was cDNA or gDNA that came from T cells, B-cell-depleted T cells, or PBMCs.

The CDR3 is made up of 14 amino acids. CDR1 is SGHRS, CDR2 YFSETQ, per germline. V was pared by 2 bases and J by 2 bases, with 3 bases of the junction left unmatched. How the authors handled the data: Researchers report that nucleated cell counts were estimated from reference gene primer amplification. The method was immunoSEQ multiplex PCR; TCRdb's version includes in-frame clones alone and lacks a portion of them. V and J calls and clone size come straight from that table; D and trimming were deduced from the DNA. The sample yields some 250,000 clones, around 90% seen once. What was sequenced was PBMCs or T cells enriched from blood (not recorded which). The V gene is TRBV5-1, the J gene TRBJ1-1, with 7 bases aligning to TRBD1. The source is a human donor in a cohort exposed to, infected with or recovered from COVID-19 (not recorded which). The donor label of this sample is uncertain. The CDR3 region has the DNA TGCGCCAGCAGCTTACAGGGGCCTAACACTGAAGCTTTCTTT. This codes for CASSLQGPNTEAFF.